This TCR beta chain is drawn from a study of OX40 agonist ivuxolimab in advanced cancers. Trimming pared 6 bases from V and 8 bases from J, leaving 13 bases between. Per germline, CDR1 SEHNR and CDR2 FQNEAQ (reference sequence). The CDR3 runs 12 residues. Clones were sequenced by immunoSEQ multiplex PCR, and TCRdb holds only the in-frame ones, with some missing. Of 30,000 to 35,000 clones in the sample, around 93% were seen once. This receptor was obtained from an adult with an advanced solid tumor such as melanoma, head and neck, liver or kidney cancer. The gene calls are TRBV7-9 and TRBJ1-1, with TRBD1 as a possible D gene (5 bases). The sequencing used CD4+ or CD8+ T cells sorted from blood, collected in a trial of the OX40 agonist ivuxolimab. This chain's CDR3 is CASRPGGDEAFF. The CDR3 bases are TGTGCCAGCAGGCCGGGGGGAGACGAAGCTTTCTTT.